Listed here are 9 T cell receptor beta chains from one sample, sequenced in a study of T-cell reconstitution after alpha-beta-depleted transplantation in children. The library targeted TCRbeta and was prepared with unique molecular identifiers. TCRdb processed the PCR reads anew with MiXCR; each CDR3 protein has one entry. The sample has just under 550,000 distinct CDR3 sequences; about 18% are singletons. The sequences come from PBMCs from the stem cell graft donor, collected from the stem cell graft. These receptors originate from a human donor who donated a stem cell graft to a child with acute lymphoblastic leukemia.

The chain links TRBV19 to TRBJ2-7, with D perhaps matching TRBD2 (6 bases). In germline, CDR1 is LNHDA, CDR2 SQIVND (reference sequence). V was shortened by 5 bases and J by 3 bases, with 20 bases between the two germline ends. The CDR3 loop spans 16 amino acids. The DNA for the CDR3 is TGTGCCAGTAGTCTAGCCTCGGGACTGCCCTTCTACGAGCAGTACTTC. Translation gives CASSLASGLPFYEQYF.

The rearrangement joins TRBV11-1 to TRBJ2-1, with D possibly called TRBD1 or TRBD2 (5 bases each). CDR1 and CDR2 (germline): SGHAT, FQDESV (reference sequence). The CDR3 consists of 19 residues. V lost 6 bases to trimming and J lost 5 bases, with 29 bases between them. The DNA for the CDR3 is TGTGCCAGCAGTTATCCGTCGGGACCCCAAGAAGTAAGCGACAATGAGCAGTTCTTC. This sequence encodes CASSYPSGPQEVSDNEQFF.

The CDR3 spells CASSVENGKGDTQYF. The CDR3 DNA is TGTGCCAGCAGCGTAGAGAATGGGAAAGGAGATACGCAGTATTTT. This rearrangement joins TRBV9 to TRBJ2-3, with D hard to call. The CDR3 covers 15 residues. The V end lost 0 bases, the J end lost 5 bases, and 13 bases lay between the germline ends. The germline V gene encodes CDR1 SGDLS and CDR2 YYNGEE.

The V gene is TRBV27, the J gene TRBJ1-1; D perhaps matches TRBD1 (6 bases). The CDR3 totals 14 residues. CDR1 and CDR2 (germline): MNHEY, SMNVEV (reference sequence). V was clipped by 6 bases and J by 10 bases, with 21 bases between them. This CDR3 is CASRPTGGRPGAFF. The CDR3 DNA is TGTGCCAGCAGGCCGACAGGAGGGCGTCCTGGAGCTTTCTTT.

This chain uses TRBV7-8 with TRBJ2-3, with 8 positions matching TRBD2. The length of the CDR3 is 17 residues. Germline CDR1 is SGHVS and CDR2 is FQNEAQ. With 5 bases clipped from V and 2 bases from J, the junction kept 12 bases outside the gene matches. CDR3 in amino acids: CASSDHQASGFTDTQYF. The CDR3 DNA reads TGTGCCAGCAGCGATCACCAGGCTAGCGGGTTCACAGATACGCAGTATTTT.

This chain joins TRBV25-1 and TRBJ1-6, with 9 bases fitting TRBD1. CDR3 length equals 15 residues. Trimming removed 3 bases from V and 16 bases from J; junction bases left unmatched: 13. Germline-derived CDR1 and CDR2 are MGHDK and SYGVNS. The CDR3 spells CASSDPGQGILHLHF. CDR3 nucleotides: TGTGCCAGCAGTGACCCAGGACAGGGGATTCTACATCTCCACTTT. The whole variable domain, filled in from reference TRBV25-1 and TRBJ1-6, reads EADIYQTPRYLVIGTGKKITLECSQTMGHDKMYWYQQDPGMELHLIHYSYGVNSTEKGDLSSESTVSRIRTEHFPLTLESARPSHTSQYLCASSDPGQGILHLHFGNGTRLTVT.

The chain couples TRBV7-9 to TRBJ1-1; D is unresolved. Germline CDR1 reads SEHNR; CDR2 reads FQNEAQ (reference sequence). The ends were cut back, 3 bases at V and 6 bases at J, with 11 bases in the middle. This CDR3 has 13 amino acids. CDR3 in amino acids: CASSLSFAPEAFF. The CDR3 DNA reads TGTGCCAGCAGCTTGTCCTTTGCACCTGAAGCTTTCTTT.

The chain couples TRBV4-1 to TRBJ1-5; D perhaps matches TRBD1 (5 bases). CDR3 length: 17 amino acids. The germline V and J ends were trimmed by 0 bases and 0 bases, with 12 bases remaining between them. Germline V gene data show CDR1 as MGHRA and CDR2 as YSYEKL. Written as DNA, the CDR3 is TGCGCCAGCAGCCAAGATTTGGGGGGTTTTAGCAATCAGCCCCAGCATTTT. Translation gives CASSQDLGGFSNQPQHF.

This clonotype was detected a few times. The chain links TRBV20-1 to TRBJ2-1; 7 nucleotides align to TRBD1. This CDR3 spans 11 amino acids. Germline values: CDR1 DFQATT, CDR2 SNEGSKA (reference sequence). After removal of 4 bases from V and 8 bases from J, the junction contained 2 bases not matched to a gene. The CDR3 nucleotides are TGCAGTGCTAACAGGGGACATGAGCAGTTCTTC. This translates into CSANRGHEQFF.